The clone carrying this T cell receptor beta chain was observed a handful of times. Antigen unknown. Sequencing used immunoSEQ multiplex PCR; TCRdb keeps in-frame clones, though not all of them. The repertoire has about 36,000 clones, approximately 83% of them found once; the top ten carry 6.6%. This CDR3 spans 16 amino acids. The V end was cut by 4 bases, the J end by 3 bases, with 16 bases between. CDR1 and CDR2 from the germline V gene are LGHNA and YNFKEQ. This sample was included in a study of CD4 T cells in relation to SARS-CoV-2 and coronaviruses. Naive or memory CD4+ cells were cultured 1:1 with T cell-depleted PBMCs plus CEF.

The source of this sequence is an adult with COVID-19. The gene calls are TRBV4-2 and TRBJ2-1, with D perhaps given as TRBD1 or TRBD2 (7 bases each). Sequencing input: naive CD4+ T cells from PBMCs, cultured in vitro. Subset of the sample: naive CD4+ T cells isolated by negative enrichment. CDR3 DNA: TGTGCCAGCAGCCCAGCGGGGACAGAGAGCTACAATGAGCAGTTCTTC. Encoded protein: CASSPAGTESYNEQFF.